This entry is about one TCR beta chain. Antigen specificity is unknown. The data stem from a study of cytomegalovirus exposure and HLA in healthy donors. The study, taken as a whole, reports: Reported performance of the classifier showed diagnosis of cytomegalovirus status with high specificity and sensitivity. Confirmation was obtained in vitro that a few CMV-associated chains are specific for CMV antigens.

In germline, CDR1 is SQVTM, CDR2 ANQGSEA. V gave up 8 bases and J gave up 6 bases; unmatched junction bases: 8. This CDR3 contains 13 residues. It was with 60 Vbeta and 13 Jbeta primers that the PCR ran. Data came from immunoSEQ multiplex PCR; TCRdb stores just in-frame clones and leaves some out. Here the sample spans about 190,000 clones, around 80% being singletons. The sequence was obtained from a woman in her forties in good health and CMV-seronegative. This chain links TRBV29-1 with TRBJ2-1, with TRBD2 identical over 9 bases. The sequenced sample was PBMCs. The CDR3 is CSSRGREGNEQFF. CDR3 sequence (DNA): TGCAGCTCGAGAGGGCGGGAGGGCAATGAGCAGTTCTTC.